These 32 T cell receptor beta chains share one sample of origin, sequenced in a study of T-cell memory formation after mild COVID-19. Using its own MiXCR run on the 5' RACE reads, TCRdb lists one record per CDR3 protein. The sample includes approximately 250,000 distinct CDR3 sequences, approximately 15% of them seen just once. The sequenced material came from PBMCs or a T cell subset sorted from them (not recorded which). The receptor source for this set is a man aged 18 to 29 who had mild COVID-19 (a few samples of this study predate the infection). Cell type and time point are not known.

The chain joins TRBV5-1 to TRBJ1-4, with 8 bases fitting TRBD1. Losses at the gene ends were 8 bases for V and 7 bases for J; bases not matched to a gene: 16. CDR1 and CDR2 from the germline V gene are SGHRS and YFSETQ. This CDR3 region has 16 residues. The CDR3 bases are TGCGCCAGTTGCGACAGGGGCCGCGCGGGTAGTGAAAAACTGTTTTTT. This gives the protein CASCDRGRAGSEKLFF.

V is TRBV6-5 and J is TRBJ1-3; D uncertain. V lost 6 bases to trimming and J lost 3 bases, with 3 bases between them. Germline CDR1 MNHEY, CDR2 SVGAGI. This CDR3 spans 11 amino acids. The CDR3 sequence: CASRIGNTIYF. CDR3 DNA sequence: TGTGCCAGCAGGATTGGAAACACCATATATTTT.

V usage is TRBV6-2 or TRBV6-3 and J usage is TRBJ2-7; tentative D call: TRBD1 (6 bases). CDR1 and CDR2 from the germline V gene are MNHEY and SVGEGT. V was cut by 6 bases and J by 1 base, with 10 bases left in between. The CDR3 loop spans 13 amino acids. The CDR3 region is CASREDSSYEQYV. The DNA for the CDR3 is TGTGCCAGCAGGGAGGACAGTTCCTACGAGCAGTACGTC.

This clonotype has a count of ten or more. The chain is built from TRBV12-3 or TRBV12-4 and TRBJ1-1; TRBD1 might be the D (5 bases). The CDR3 is 17 amino acids. V dropped 9 bases and J dropped 4 bases, with 27 bases sitting between them. In DNA, the CDR3 is TGTGCCAGTGCTTCCGGGACGTGGTTTCAACAAAGCACTGAAGCTTTCTTT. It yields the protein CASASGTWFQQSTEAFF.

Ten or more counts support this clonotype. The chain joins TRBV21-1 to TRBJ2-3; the DNA was not compared with TRBD2, the D call given in the table. TRBV21-1 has pseudogene status. This CDR3 spans 14 amino acids. The CDR3 is CASSNGGGGDTQYF. The CDR3 DNA sequence: TGTGCCAGCAGCAACGGTGGGGGAGGAGATACGCAGTATTTT.

This clonotype is a singleton in its sample. The CDR3 sequence: CASRNLAANEQFF. The CDR3 bases are TGTGCCAGCCGAAACTTGGCCGCAAATGAGCAGTTCTTC. The chain is built from TRBV6-2 or TRBV6-3 and TRBJ2-1; D is unresolved. Trimming stripped 8 bases from V and 7 bases from J, with 15 bases between. From germline, CDR1 is MNHEY and CDR2 SVGEGT. This CDR3 contains 13 residues.

This clonotype turned up a few times. This rearrangement joins TRBV5-1 to TRBJ2-2; 7 bases align to TRBD1. In germline, CDR1 is SGHRS, CDR2 YFSETQ. CDR3 length: 13 amino acids. V lost 5 bases to trimming and J lost 7 bases; unmatched junction nucleotides: 5. CDR3 in amino acids: CASSFTGVGELFF. As DNA, the CDR3 is TGCGCCAGCAGTTTTACAGGGGTCGGGGAGCTGTTTTTT.

This clonotype was counted a few times. The gene calls are TRBV7-4 and TRBJ2-5; D not certain. CDR1 and CDR2 (germline): SGHVT, SQSDAQ. The CDR3 contains 11 residues. Between the trimmed V and J ends, which lost 6 bases and 5 bases, there was a span of 7 bases. CDR3 nucleotide sequence: TGTGCCAGCAGGGGGAAGGAGACCCAGTACTTC. Translation: CASRGKETQYF. Variable domain in full (rest from reference TRBV7-4 and TRBJ2-5): GAGVSQSPRYKVAKRGRDVALRCDSISGHVTLYWYRQTLGQGSEVLTYSQSDAQRDKSGRPSGRFSAERPERSVSTLKIQRTEQGDSAVYLCASRGKETQYFGPGTRLLVL.

This clonotype was seen a few times. The V gene is TRBV2, the J gene TRBJ1-1, with D perhaps matching TRBD1 (6 bases). There are 13 residues in the CDR3. The V and J ends lost 2 bases and 4 bases respectively, with 8 bases between them. Germline V gene lookup returns CDR1 SNHLY and CDR2 FYNNEI. DNA for the CDR3: TGTGCCAGCAGTGAATGGGGGCGCACTGAAGCTTTCTTT. Protein product: CASSEWGRTEAFF.

This clonotype was found many times. The chain links TRBV4-2 to TRBJ2-3; 7 nucleotides match TRBD2. Germline assignment: CDR1 LGHNA and CDR2 YNFKEQ. Trimming took 1 base from V and 1 from J; bases not matched to a gene: 5. CDR3 length: 16 amino acids. The CDR3 sequence is CASSQVGGDRTDTQYF. The CDR3 DNA reads TGTGCCAGCAGCCAAGTTGGGGGGGACCGCACAGATACGCAGTATTTT.

The chain carries TRBV6-5 and TRBJ1-1; D perhaps matches TRBD1 (6 bases). V lost 7 bases, J lost 5 bases, and 17 bases lay in between. The V gene's germline CDR1 is MNHEY and CDR2 SVGAGI. The CDR3 runs to 14 residues. CDR3 nucleotide sequence: TGTGCCAGCATTAAGCAGGGGTTTGGGACTGAAGCTTTCTTT. This sequence encodes CASIKQGFGTEAFF.

This clonotype appeared a few times. V is TRBV4-2 and J is TRBJ2-7; the D gene could be TRBD1 or TRBD2 (5 bases each). Germline V CDR1 and CDR2: LGHNA, YNFKEQ. V lost 0 bases, J lost 4 bases, and 13 bases lay in between. The CDR3 has 15 amino acids. The DNA for the CDR3 is TGTGCCAGCAGCCAAGATGGGGGAGCGTCATACGAGCAGTACTTC. This translates into CASSQDGGASYEQYF.

This clonotype turned up a few times. The rearrangement links TRBV20-1 to TRBJ2-7; D call uncertain. The CDR3 has 13 residues. V was shortened by 7 bases and J by 0 bases, with 13 bases between the two germline ends. Germline V lookup: CDR1 DFQATT, CDR2 SNEGSKA (reference sequence). The CDR3: CSGQPESSYEQYF. The CDR3, as DNA: TGCAGTGGGCAGCCCGAAAGCTCCTACGAGCAGTACTTC.

V and J are TRBV5-1 and TRBJ2-2; 12 nucleotides line up with TRBD2. The length of the CDR3 is 24 residues. Looked up from germline, CDR1 is SGHRS and CDR2 is YFSETQ. V gave up 4 bases and J gave up 0 bases; unmatched junction bases: 25. The CDR3 bases are TGCGCCAGCAGCGTGGCCGTAGGGTCCCGAGATTTACTAGCGGGGGGCCCGAACACCGGGGAGCTGTTTTTT. Protein sequence: CASSVAVGSRDLLAGGPNTGELFF.

The V call is TRBV5-1, the J call TRBJ1-1, with TRBD1 matching over 8 bases. The CDR3 is made up of 15 amino acids. The germline gives CDR1 SGHRS, CDR2 YFSETQ. V shed 4 bases, J shed 4 bases, and the junction held 9 bases outside the gene matches. CDR3 DNA: TGCGCCAGCAGCCCCCCCGGACAGGGTCCCACTGAAGCTTTCTTT. This translates into CASSPPGQGPTEAFF.

The chain employs TRBV25-1 and TRBJ1-4; D gene uncertain. The germline V and J ends were trimmed by 6 bases and 0 bases, with 11 bases remaining between them. Germline CDR1 and CDR2: MGHDK and SYGVNS. This CDR3 region has 15 residues. The CDR3 loop reads CASSAGRSTNEKLFF. The DNA of the CDR3 is TGTGCCAGCAGCGCCGGCCGTTCAACTAATGAAAAACTGTTTTTT.

The sample holds a few counts of this clonotype. The chain uses TRBV29-1 and TRBJ1-2, with D unclear. The CDR3 extends over 12 amino acids. Deletions cut 7 bases from V and 5 bases from J, with 14 bases between. Germline CDR1 SQVTM, CDR2 ANQGSEA. The CDR3 sequence is CSAERSFYGYTF. The CDR3 DNA is TGCAGCGCCGAACGATCCTTTTATGGCTACACCTTC.

CDR3 sequence (DNA): TGTGCCAGCTCACCGGGGCCGGGGGCAGATACGCAGTATTTT. Amino acids: CASSPGPGADTQYF. The V gene is TRBV18, the J gene TRBJ2-3, with D possibly matching TRBD2 (6 bases). V lost 3 bases, J lost 4 bases, and 11 bases lay in between. Per the germline V gene, CDR1 is KGHSH and CDR2 is LQKENI. This CDR3 spans 14 amino acids.

This clonotype was recorded many times. This chain uses TRBV5-6 with TRBJ2-5, with D hard to call. Between the trimmed V and J ends, which lost 1 base and 2 bases, there was a span of 6 bases. Germline loops: CDR1 SGHDT, CDR2 YYEEEE. This CDR3 is built from 13 residues. CDR3 sequence reads: CASSLSPQETQYF. CDR3 in DNA: TGTGCCAGCAGCTTGTCGCCGCAAGAGACCCAGTACTTC.

The table lists this clonotype with a few counts. The chain recombines TRBV4-1 with TRBJ2-7; possibly TRBD1 for D (5 bases). CDR1 MGHRA and CDR2 YSYEKL come from the germline V gene. The CDR3 runs 14 residues. V was clipped by 1 base and J by 2 bases, with 9 bases between them. CDR3 sequence: CASSQGQRTYEQYF. The CDR3 coding sequence is TGCGCCAGCAGCCAAGGACAGAGGACCTACGAGCAGTACTTC.

J is TRBJ1-4 and V is TRBV18; a possible D gene is TRBD1 (5 bases). V lost 2 bases and J 0 bases, leaving 22 bases between the germline ends. The CDR3 loop spans 20 amino acids. Germline CDR1 is KGHSH and CDR2 is LQKENI. The CDR3 loop reads CASSPESVDTTPSTNEKLFF. CDR3 coding DNA: TGTGCCAGCTCACCAGAGTCAGTGGACACAACTCCTTCAACTAATGAAAAACTGTTTTTT.

The chain couples TRBV11-2 to TRBJ1-1; TRBD1 matches 8 bases. Per germline, CDR1 SGHAT and CDR2 FQNNGV. The V gene end was trimmed by 1 base and the J gene end by 5 bases; junction bases not matched to a gene: 6. This CDR3 is built from 15 residues. CDR3 region: CASSLVSTGETEAFF. CDR3 nucleotides: TGTGCCAGCAGCTTAGTCTCGACAGGGGAAACTGAAGCTTTCTTT. Full variable domain (remainder filled in from reference TRBV11-2 and TRBJ1-1): EAGVAQSPRYKIIEKRQSVAFWCNPISGHATLYWYQQILGQGPKLLIQFQNNGVVDDSQLPKDRFSAERLKGVDSTLKIQPAKLEDSAVYLCASSLVSTGETEAFFGQGTRLTVV.

This clonotype has a count of ten or more. V gene TRBV4-3 combines with J gene TRBJ2-3, with D possibly TRBD2 on 5 matching bases. V lost 4 bases and J 2 bases, leaving 16 bases between the germline ends. CDR1 and CDR2 (germline): LGHNA, YSLEER. CDR3 size: 16 residues. The CDR3 DNA follows: TGCGCCAGCAGCCTCCTACTAGGACGGTCCACAGATACGCAGTATTTT. It encodes CASSLLLGRSTDTQYF.

In its sample, this clonotype was seen a few times. The J gene is TRBJ2-3, the V gene TRBV2, with D hard to call. The V end lost 2 bases, the J end lost 1 base, and 13 bases lay between the germline ends. CDR3 length: 16 amino acids. The V gene's germline CDR1 is SNHLY and CDR2 FYNNEI. The CDR3 region is CASSEMGGSGTDTQYF. CDR3 DNA sequence: TGTGCCAGCAGTGAAATGGGCGGATCGGGCACAGATACGCAGTATTTT.

This clonotype was seen more than once but under ten times. The chain is built from TRBV9 and TRBJ2-1; D tentatively reads TRBD1 or TRBD2 (5 bases each). V was cut by 4 bases and J by 4 bases, with 15 bases left in between. This CDR3 has 15 residues. Looked up from germline, CDR1 is SGDLS and CDR2 is YYNGEE. DNA for the CDR3: TGTGCCAGCAGCTCCGGGACGATATTATACAATGAGCAGTTCTTC. Encoded protein: CASSSGTILYNEQFF.

The chain carries TRBV20-1 and TRBJ1-1; a weak D match, TRBD1 (5 bases). There are 12 residues in the CDR3. CDR1 and CDR2 from the germline V gene are DFQATT and SNEGSKA (reference sequence). V lost 1 base, J lost 3 bases, and 6 bases lay in between. DNA for the CDR3: TGCAGTGCTAGAGGGGGGTACACTGAAGCTTTCTTT. It codes for CSARGGYTEAFF.

Only a few counts were recorded for this clonotype. The chain links TRBV6-5 to TRBJ1-2; D possibly corresponds to TRBD1 (5 bases). CDR1 is MNHEY and CDR2 is SVGAGI in the germline V gene. The CDR3 has 18 residues. The V gene lost 4 bases and the J gene lost 0 bases, with 21 bases spanning the gap. The CDR3 DNA reads TGTGCCAGCAGTTCTCACTCCATGCAGGGCAGCACTAACTATGGCTACACCTTC. Its translation: CASSSHSMQGSTNYGYTF.

In this sample, this clonotype turned up a few times. V is TRBV11-2 and J is TRBJ1-6, with 7 bases matching TRBD1. Losses at the gene ends were 6 bases for V and 6 bases for J; bases not matched to a gene: 5. CDR1 is SGHAT, CDR2 FQNNGV, per germline. The CDR3 totals 14 residues. The CDR3 protein is CASRRQGRNSPLHF. The CDR3 DNA reads as TGTGCCAGCAGACGACAGGGTCGTAATTCACCCCTCCACTTT.

The chain combines TRBV20-1 with TRBJ2-1; 10 nucleotides line up with TRBD1. Germline CDR1 and CDR2: DFQATT and SNEGSKA (reference sequence). V dropped 3 bases and J dropped 7; count of bases not matched to a gene: 9. CDR3 length: 15 amino acids. The CDR3 DNA sequence: TGCAGTGCTAGCCCCACCGGGACAGGGGTTAATGAGCAGTTCTTC. Its protein is CSASPTGTGVNEQFF.

The chain has TRBV4-3 and TRBJ2-2, with 9 bases identical to TRBD1. There are 16 residues in the CDR3. Germline CDR1 and CDR2: LGHNA and YSLEER. The ends lost 5 bases at V and 4 bases at J; junction bases unmatched: 8. In DNA, the CDR3 is TGCGCCAGCAGCGTGCACAGGGGGCGGACCACCGGGGAGCTGTTTTTT. Translating it yields CASSVHRGRTTGELFF.

This clonotype was seen a few times. This chain uses TRBV5-1 with TRBJ2-5, with D perhaps assigned TRBD1 or TRBD2 (5 bases each). The length of the CDR3 is 15 residues. Looked up from germline, CDR1 is SGHRS and CDR2 is YFSETQ. V was pared by 4 bases and J by 5 bases, with 18 bases between. The CDR3 region has the DNA TGCGCCAGCAGCCTCCCTCCCGGGACGCCCGAGACCCAGTACTTC. This encodes CASSLPPGTPETQYF.

This clonotype was found a few times. This chain uses TRBV18 with TRBJ2-3, with no clear D. The CDR3 is 16 residues long. Trimming shortened V by 1 base and J by 0 bases, and 11 bases separated the two germline ends. Germline-derived CDR1 and CDR2 are KGHSH and LQKENI. In DNA, the CDR3 is TGTGCCAGCTCACCACTCGTCGCCGCTAGCACAGATACGCAGTATTTT. This translates into CASSPLVAASTDTQYF.